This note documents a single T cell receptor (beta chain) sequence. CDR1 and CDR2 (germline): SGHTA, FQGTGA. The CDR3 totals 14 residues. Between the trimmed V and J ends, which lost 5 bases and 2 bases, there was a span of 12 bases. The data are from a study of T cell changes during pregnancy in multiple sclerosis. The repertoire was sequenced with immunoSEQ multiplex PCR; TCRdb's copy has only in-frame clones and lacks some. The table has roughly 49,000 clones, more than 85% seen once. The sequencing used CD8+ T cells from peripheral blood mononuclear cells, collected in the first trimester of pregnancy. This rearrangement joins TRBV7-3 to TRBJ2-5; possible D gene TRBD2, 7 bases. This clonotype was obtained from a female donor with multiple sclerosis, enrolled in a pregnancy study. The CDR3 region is CASSQGGGQETQYF. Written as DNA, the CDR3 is TGTGCCAGCAGCCAAGGGGGAGGGCAAGAGACCCAGTACTTC.